This T cell receptor (beta chain) was observed in a study of shared clonotypes between healthy human individuals. This table comes from immunoSEQ multiplex PCR, and its TCRdb copy is limited to in-frame clones, with some not included. The sample includes a few hundred thousand clones, around 79% seen only once; the top ten take 10%. This clone was detected only a few times. Per the germline V gene, CDR1 is WSHSY and CDR2 is SAAADI. V was cut by 6 bases and J by 0 bases, with 11 bases left in between. The CDR3 sequence is 14 residues long. The origin of this receptor is a man aged 25 to 40 in good health. V and J are TRBV10-2 and TRBJ2-5; weak D call: TRBD2 (5 bases). The sample comprised memory CD4+ T cells sorted from blood. Subset in this sample: CD45RA-negative fraction. The CDR3 sequence: CASRVEDYQETQYF. In DNA form, the CDR3 reads TGCGCCAGCAGAGTGGAGGACTACCAAGAGACCCAGTACTTC.